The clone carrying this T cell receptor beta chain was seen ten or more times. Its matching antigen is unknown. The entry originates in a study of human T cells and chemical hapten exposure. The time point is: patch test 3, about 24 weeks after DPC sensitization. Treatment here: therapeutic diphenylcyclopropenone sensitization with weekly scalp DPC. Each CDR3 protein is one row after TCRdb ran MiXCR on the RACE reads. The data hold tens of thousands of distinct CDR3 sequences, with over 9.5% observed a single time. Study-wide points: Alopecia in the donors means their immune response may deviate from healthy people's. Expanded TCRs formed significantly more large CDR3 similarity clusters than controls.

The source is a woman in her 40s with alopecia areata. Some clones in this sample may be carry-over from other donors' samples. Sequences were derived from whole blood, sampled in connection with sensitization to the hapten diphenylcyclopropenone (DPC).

The CDR3 reads CAWGRLAGSVGGYTF. CDR3 sequence (DNA): TGTGCCTGGGGCCGCTTAGCGGGGTCGGTCGGTGGCTACACCTTC. The chain employs TRBV30 and TRBJ1-2; D ambiguous. Trimming removed 5 bases at V and 7 bases at J, with 23 bases between. The CDR3 extends over 15 amino acids. The germline CDR1 and CDR2 sequences are GTSNPN and SVGIG (reference sequence).